These 21 T cell receptor beta chains share one sample of origin, sequenced in a study of shared T cell receptors in the human thymus. TCRdb's copy holds only in-frame clones and misses some; the assay was immunoSEQ multiplex PCR. This sample yields approximately 490,000 clones, of which around 78% are seen a single time; about 0.012% belongs to the top ten. Separately, the same data were catalogued under a study of human thymus T cells.

Sequenced material: thymocytes. The origin of the receptors is a boy younger than two with a congenital heart defect.

The chain employs TRBV2 and TRBJ1-1; a possible D gene is TRBD1 (6 bases). The V gene lost 5 bases and the J gene lost 6 bases, with 10 bases spanning the gap. Germline loops: CDR1 SNHLY, CDR2 FYNNEI. This CDR3 has 12 residues. The CDR3 DNA follows: TGTGCCAGCAGTAGGGCAGGGGCTGAAGCTTTCTTT. The encoded protein is CASSRAGAEAFF.

This sequence joins TRBV7-2 and TRBJ2-7; 7 bases fit TRBD1. V trimming: 5 bases; J trimming: 2 bases; junction bases outside the gene matches: 6. The length of the CDR3 is 14 residues. Germline CDR1 is SGHTA and CDR2 is FQGNSA. CDR3 sequence: CASSRKGQTYEQYF. The CDR3 coding sequence is TGTGCCAGCAGCCGAAAGGGACAGACCTACGAGCAGTACTTC.

This sequence joins TRBV6-4 and TRBJ2-3; 7 nucleotides align to TRBD1. This CDR3 contains 14 residues. CDR1 and CDR2 (germline): MRHNA, SNTAGT. V was pared by 6 bases and J by 0 bases, with 3 bases of the junction left unmatched. CDR3 bases: TGTGCCAGCAGGGCAGGGGGAAGCACAGATACGCAGTATTTT. Protein sequence: CASRAGGSTDTQYF.

The rearrangement links TRBV10-2 to TRBJ2-1; 8 bases map to TRBD1. The CDR3 runs 15 residues. Per the germline V gene, CDR1 is WSHSY and CDR2 is SAAADI. After removal of 5 bases from V and 2 bases from J, the junction contained 5 bases not matched to a gene. The CDR3 is CASSRQGATYNEQFF. The CDR3 DNA is TGCGCCAGCAGTAGGCAGGGGGCAACCTACAATGAGCAGTTCTTC.

The rearrangement links TRBV4-2 to TRBJ2-7; weak D call: TRBD2 (5 bases). The CDR3 extends over 16 amino acids. Germline-derived CDR1 and CDR2 are LGHNA and YNFKEQ. Trimming shortened V by 1 base and J by 1 base, and 14 bases separated the two germline ends. DNA of the CDR3: TGTGCCAGCAGCCAAGTCGTCGGCAGGAGGTCCTACGAGCAGTACTTC. It codes for CASSQVVGRRSYEQYF.

This clone showed up just a few times. The chain is built from TRBV9 and TRBJ2-1, with 10 positions matching TRBD2. Germline CDR1 and CDR2: SGDLS and YYNGEE. V was pared by 0 bases and J by 4 bases, with 1 base of the junction left unmatched. The CDR3 is 15 amino acids. The CDR3 DNA is TGTGCCAGCAGCGTAGGGACTAGCGGATACAATGAGCAGTTCTTC. Translating gives CASSVGTSGYNEQFF.

The J gene is TRBJ1-5, the V gene TRBV29-1, with 9 positions matching TRBD1. V gave up 6 bases and J gave up 6 bases; unmatched junction bases: 6. The V gene's germline CDR1 is SQVTM and CDR2 ANQGSEA. There are 13 residues in the CDR3. The CDR3 protein is CSVKGTGSQPQHF. In nucleotides, the CDR3 is TGCAGCGTCAAAGGGACAGGGAGTCAGCCCCAGCATTTT.

About this clone: At the DNA level, this CDR3 is encoded by other sequences in the same sample as well. The J gene is TRBJ2-7, the V gene TRBV5-1; 7 bases are a match to TRBD2. The CDR3 extends over 12 amino acids. After removal of 4 bases from V and 3 bases from J, the junction contained 1 base not matched to a gene. Germline V gene sequence: CDR1 SGHRS, CDR2 YFSETQ. The CDR3 sequence is CASSPGGYEQYF. DNA for the CDR3: TGCGCCAGCAGCCCGGGGGGCTACGAGCAGTACTTC.

The chain recombines TRBV7-2 with TRBJ2-5; TRBD2 is a possible D gene (6 bases). The germline V gene has CDR1 SGHTA and CDR2 FQGNSA. There are 17 residues in the CDR3. Trimming took off 1 base at V and 1 base at J, with 16 bases between the two ends. This CDR3 is CASSLGGRRVGQETQYF. The CDR3 DNA follows: TGTGCCAGCAGCTTAGGCGGCAGGAGGGTGGGCCAAGAGACCCAGTACTTC.

As regards this clone: The junction departs from the called germline gene at one end, perhaps through a read error. The V and J genes are TRBV6-5 and TRBJ1-3; 7 bases are a match to TRBD1. CDR1 is MNHEY and CDR2 is SVGAGI in the germline V gene. The length of the CDR3 is 15 residues. CDR3 bases: TGTGCCAGCAGTTATGACAGGGCCTCTGTAAACACCATATATTTT. Translating gives CASSYDRASVNTIYF.

DNA for the CDR3: TGTGCCAGCAGTTACTCTAGGACAGGGACCGACTATGGCTACACCTTC. Encoded protein: CASSYSRTGTDYGYTF. The V gene is TRBV6-5, the J gene TRBJ1-2; 8 bases match TRBD1. CDR1 and CDR2 from the germline V gene are MNHEY and SVGAGI. The CDR3 totals 16 residues. Losses at the gene ends were 0 bases for V and 3 bases for J; bases not matched to a gene: 6.

V and J are TRBV30 and TRBJ2-7, with a tentative D call TRBD2 (6 bases). V was shortened by 4 bases and J by 0 bases, with 13 bases between the two germline ends. The CDR3 sequence is 14 residues long. Germline V gene sequence: CDR1 GTSNPN, CDR2 SVGIG (reference sequence). The CDR3 sequence: CAWKVNGSSYEQYF. The DNA for the CDR3 is TGTGCCTGGAAAGTGAACGGGAGCTCCTACGAGCAGTACTTC.

The chain links TRBV2 to TRBJ2-7; 11 nucleotides line up with TRBD2. The CDR3 runs to 16 residues. The trim removed 6 bases at V and 3 bases at J, leaving 10 bases unmatched. The germline CDR1 and CDR2 sequences are SNHLY and FYNNEI. The CDR3 DNA is TGTGCCAGCAGCAATTTAACTAGCGGGAGCCGCTACGAGCAGTACTTC. This sequence encodes CASSNLTSGSRYEQYF.

CDR3 amino acids: CASSQEASGMNTGELFF. CDR3 in DNA: TGCGCCAGCAGCCAAGAGGCTAGCGGGATGAACACCGGGGAGCTGTTTTTT. This chain connects TRBV4-3 to TRBJ2-2, with 9 bases lining up with TRBD2. CDR1 is LGHNA, CDR2 YSLEER, per germline. The J segment lost 1 base and the V segment lost 0 bases, leaving 3 bases of the junction unmatched. The CDR3 sequence is 17 residues long.

This clone has only a few counts. V and J are TRBV28 and TRBJ1-5, with D unclear. Germline V gives CDR1 MDHEN, CDR2 SYDVKM. With 6 bases removed from V and 1 base from J, the gap between germline ends came to 13 bases. The CDR3 spans 15 residues. The CDR3, as DNA: TGTGCCAGCAGGGGTCGGGATGTAAGCAATCAGCCCCAGCATTTT. Its translation is CASRGRDVSNQPQHF. The whole variable domain, filled in from reference TRBV28 and TRBJ1-5, reads DVKVTQSSRYLVKRTGEKVFLECVQDMDHENMFWYRQDPGLGLRLIYFSYDVKMKEKGDIPEGYSVSREKKERFSLILESASTNQTSMYLCASRGRDVSNQPQHFGDGTRLSIL.

This clone was found once. The J gene is TRBJ1-5, the V gene TRBV6-1, with D maybe TRBD1 (6 bases). The CDR3 is 15 residues long. Trimming removed 9 bases at V and 0 bases at J, with 15 bases between. The V gene's germline CDR1 is MNHNS and CDR2 SASEGT. The CDR3 loop is CASQRGQFSNQPQHF. Written as DNA, the CDR3 is TGTGCCAGTCAACGCGGACAGTTTAGCAATCAGCCCCAGCATTTT.

The chain carries TRBV25-1 and TRBJ1-5; TRBD1 aligns across 10 bases. This CDR3 has 16 residues. The ends lost 5 bases at V and 5 bases at J; junction bases unmatched: 9. Germline V gene lookup returns CDR1 MGHDK and CDR2 SYGVNS. CDR3 sequence reads: CASSPRDRGIHQPQHF. CDR3 nucleotide sequence: TGTGCCAGCAGTCCCCGGGACAGGGGAATCCATCAGCCCCAGCATTTT.

This clone was detected only once. This CDR3 is CASSTGGPFGEQYF. CDR3 in DNA: TGTGCCAGCAGCACAGGGGGCCCCTTTGGGGAGCAGTACTTC. The V and J genes are TRBV6-5 and TRBJ2-7; TRBD1 matches 9 bases. Trimming at V came to 6 bases and at J to 7 bases, leaving 10 bases not matched to a gene. From germline, CDR1 is MNHEY and CDR2 SVGAGI. CDR3 size: 14 residues.

This clone occurred a few times. This sequence joins TRBV2 and TRBJ2-2; 11 bases line up with TRBD2. This CDR3 spans 21 amino acids. Germline V CDR1 and CDR2: SNHLY, FYNNEI. J gave up 3 bases and V 6 bases, and 21 bases lay outside the gene matches. The CDR3: CASSGLIAGGGRTGHTGELFF. The CDR3 bases are TGTGCCAGCAGCGGACTCATAGCGGGAGGGGGCCGTACCGGTCACACCGGGGAGCTGTTTTTT.

This clone was recorded once. V gene TRBV7-9 combines with J gene TRBJ1-2; 8 bases match TRBD1. V lost 2 bases, J lost 2 bases, and 10 bases stayed unmatched. Germline loops: CDR1 SEHNR, CDR2 FQNEAQ (reference sequence). The CDR3 is made up of 17 amino acids. CDR3 residues: CASSLSGQGMRNYGYTF. Written as DNA, the CDR3 is TGTGCCAGCAGCTTATCTGGACAGGGAATGAGGAACTATGGCTACACCTTC. Together with reference TRBV7-9 and TRBJ1-2, the CDR3 gives the full variable domain: DTGVSQNPRHKITKRGQNVTFRCDPISEHNRLYWYRQTLGQGPEFLTYFQNEAQLEKSRLLSDRFSAERPKGSFSTLEIQRTEQGDSAMYLCASSLSGQGMRNYGYTFGSGTRLTVV.

This chain joins TRBV6-1 and TRBJ1-5; D is unresolved. CDR3 length: 14 amino acids. The ends were cut back, 0 bases at V and 4 bases at J, with 7 bases in the middle. Germline V CDR1 and CDR2: MNHNS, SASEGT. The CDR3 region is CASSEAGSNQPQHF. The CDR3 DNA sequence: TGTGCCAGCAGTGAAGCTGGCAGTAATCAGCCCCAGCATTTT.